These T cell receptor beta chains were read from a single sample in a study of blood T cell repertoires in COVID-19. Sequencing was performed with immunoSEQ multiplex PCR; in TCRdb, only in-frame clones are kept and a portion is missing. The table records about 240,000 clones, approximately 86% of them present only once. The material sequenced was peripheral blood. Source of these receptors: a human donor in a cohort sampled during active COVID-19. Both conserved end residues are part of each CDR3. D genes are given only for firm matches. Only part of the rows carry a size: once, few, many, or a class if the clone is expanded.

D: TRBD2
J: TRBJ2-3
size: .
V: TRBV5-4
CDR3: CASSPGGAGGSTDTQYF
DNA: TGTGCCAGCAGCCCAGGCGGGGCGGGAGGTAGTACAGATACGCAGTATTTT

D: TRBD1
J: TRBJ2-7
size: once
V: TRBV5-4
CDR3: CASSSQGVNYEQYF
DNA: TGTGCCAGCAGCTCCCAGGGGGTCAACTACGAGCAGTACTTC

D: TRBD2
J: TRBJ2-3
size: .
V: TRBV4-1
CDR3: CASSSSGTTDTQYF
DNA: TGCGCCAGCAGTAGTAGCGGGACCACAGATACGCAGTATTTT

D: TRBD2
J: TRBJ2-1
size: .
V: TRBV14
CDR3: CASRRSGGADEQFF
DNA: TGTGCCAGCAGACGTAGCGGGGGGGCGGATGAGCAGTTCTTC

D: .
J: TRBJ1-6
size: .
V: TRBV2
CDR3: CASTAVDYNSPLHF
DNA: TGTGCCAGCACGGCGGTAGACTATAATTCACCCCTCCACTTT

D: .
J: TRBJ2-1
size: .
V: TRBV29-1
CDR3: CSVGGSGSYNEQFF
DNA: TGCAGCGTTGGGGGTAGCGGCTCCTACAATGAGCAGTTCTTC

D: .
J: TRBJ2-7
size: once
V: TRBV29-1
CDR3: CSVEGQSSYEQYF
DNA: TGCAGCGTTGAAGGACAGAGCTCCTACGAGCAGTACTTC

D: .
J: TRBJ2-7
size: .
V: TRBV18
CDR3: CASSPGAYEQYF
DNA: TGTGCCAGCTCACCGGGCGCCTACGAGCAGTACTTC

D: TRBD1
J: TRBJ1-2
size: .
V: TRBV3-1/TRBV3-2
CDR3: CASSSIRDRHYGYTF
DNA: TGTGCCAGCAGCTCCATCCGGGACAGACACTATGGCTACACCTTC

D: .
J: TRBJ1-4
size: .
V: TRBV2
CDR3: CASSEKGLRGEKLFF
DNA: TGTGCCAGCAGTGAAAAAGGGTTGCGGGGGGAAAAACTGTTTTTT

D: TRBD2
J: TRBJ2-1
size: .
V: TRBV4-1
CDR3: CASSQVTSGRRNEQFF
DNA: TGCGCCAGCAGCCAAGTCACTAGCGGGAGAAGGAATGAGCAGTTCTTC

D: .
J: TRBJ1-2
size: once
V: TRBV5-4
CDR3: CASRLSGSAGYTF
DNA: TGTGCCAGCAGACTATCGGGCTCGGCGGGGTACACCTTC

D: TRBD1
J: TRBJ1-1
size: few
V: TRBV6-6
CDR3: CASRRQGANTEAFF
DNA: TGTGCCAGCAGGCGACAGGGGGCGAACACTGAAGCTTTCTTT

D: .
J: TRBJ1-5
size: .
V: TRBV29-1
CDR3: CSVVVGARSNQPQHF
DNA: TGCAGCGTCGTAGTGGGGGCGCGAAGCAATCAGCCCCAGCATTTT

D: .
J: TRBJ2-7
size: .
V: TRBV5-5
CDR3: CASSPMTAYEQYF
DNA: TGTGCCAGCAGCCCAATGACTGCCTACGAGCAGTACTTC

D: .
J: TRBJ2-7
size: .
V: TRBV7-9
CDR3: CASSYGTRTYEQYF
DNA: TGTGCCAGCAGCTATGGGACTCGTACCTACGAGCAGTACTTC

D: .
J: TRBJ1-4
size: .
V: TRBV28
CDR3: CASSLDAGREKLFF
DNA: TGTGCCAGCAGTTTAGATGCAGGGCGCGAAAAACTGTTTTTT

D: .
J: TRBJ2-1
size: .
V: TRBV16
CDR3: CASSQGTASSGPGGNEQFF
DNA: TGTGCCAGCAGCCAAGGGACAGCTTCTAGCGGGCCCGGGGGGAATGAGCAGTTCTTC

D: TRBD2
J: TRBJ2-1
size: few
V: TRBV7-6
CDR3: CASSLDEVAGGMNEQFF
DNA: TGTGCCAGCAGCTTAGACGAAGTAGCGGGAGGAATGAATGAGCAGTTCTTC

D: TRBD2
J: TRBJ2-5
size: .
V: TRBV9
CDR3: CASSVEGLAGSRGETQYF
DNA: TGTGCCAGCAGCGTAGAGGGACTAGCGGGTTCACGAGGGGAGACCCAGTACTTC

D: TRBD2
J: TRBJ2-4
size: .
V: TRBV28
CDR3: CASSLYRLAGAEQNIQYF
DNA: TGTGCCAGCAGTTTATACCGCCTAGCGGGAGCCGAGCAAAACATTCAGTACTTC

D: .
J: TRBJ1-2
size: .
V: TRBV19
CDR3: CASRTDPQGYGYTF
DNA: TGTGCCAGTAGGACTGATCCTCAAGGCTATGGCTACACCTTC

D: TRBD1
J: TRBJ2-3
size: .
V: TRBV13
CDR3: CASSLVGTEVTDTQYF
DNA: TGTGCCAGCAGCTTGGTTGGGACAGAGGTGACAGATACGCAGTATTTT

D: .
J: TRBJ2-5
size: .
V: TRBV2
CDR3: CASSEGTWGVETQYF
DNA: TGTGCCAGCAGTGAAGGGACTTGGGGGGTTGAGACCCAGTACTTC

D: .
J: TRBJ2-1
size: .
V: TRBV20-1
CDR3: CSAPGGKEQFF
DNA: TGCAGTGCTCCCGGAGGCAAGGAGCAGTTCTTC

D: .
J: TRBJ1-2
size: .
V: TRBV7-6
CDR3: CASSFSNYGYTF
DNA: TGTGCCAGCAGCTTCTCTAACTATGGCTACACCTTC

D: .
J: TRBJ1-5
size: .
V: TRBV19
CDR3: CASSMVGGDLSNQPQHF
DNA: TGTGCCAGTAGTATGGTAGGGGGAGACCTAAGCAATCAGCCCCAGCATTTT

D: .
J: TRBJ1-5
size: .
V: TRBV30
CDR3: CAWSNRWDQPQHF
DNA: TGTGCCTGGAGTAACAGGTGGGATCAGCCCCAGCATTTT

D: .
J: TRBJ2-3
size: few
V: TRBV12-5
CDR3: CASGPRGDTQYF
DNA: TGTGCTAGTGGTCCACGGGGAGATACGCAGTATTTT

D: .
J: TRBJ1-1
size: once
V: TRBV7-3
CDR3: CASSFHTRGNATEAFF
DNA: TGTGCCAGCAGCTTCCACACGCGGGGTAATGCCACTGAAGCTTTCTTT

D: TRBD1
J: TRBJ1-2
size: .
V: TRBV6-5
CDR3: CASSSGQGVNYGYTF
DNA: TGTGCCAGCAGTTCCGGACAGGGGGTTAACTATGGCTACACCTTC

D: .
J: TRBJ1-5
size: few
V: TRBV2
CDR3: CASSPEQYSNQPQHF
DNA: TGTGCCAGCAGCCCGGAGCAATATAGCAATCAGCCCCAGCATTTT

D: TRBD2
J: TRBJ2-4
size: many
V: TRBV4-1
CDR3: CASSQEVGAGGIKNIQYF
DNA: TGCGCCAGCAGCCAAGAGGTTGGAGCGGGGGGTATCAAAAACATTCAGTACTTC

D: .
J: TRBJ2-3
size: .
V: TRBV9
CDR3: CASSRNSGHTDTQYF
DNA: TGTGCCAGCTCGAGGAATAGCGGACACACAGATACGCAGTATTTT

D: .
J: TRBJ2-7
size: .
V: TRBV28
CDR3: CASSPSPGQGGREQYF
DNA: TGTGCCAGCAGTCCCTCCCCCGGACAGGGAGGGCGCGAGCAGTACTTC

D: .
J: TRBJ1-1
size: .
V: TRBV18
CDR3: CASSPLGGESTEAFF
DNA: TGTGCCAGCTCACCCCTCGGGGGTGAGAGCACTGAAGCTTTCTTT

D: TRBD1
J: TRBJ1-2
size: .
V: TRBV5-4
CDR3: CASSRDRLRYGYTF
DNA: TGTGCCAGCAGCAGGGACAGACTCCGCTATGGCTACACCTTC

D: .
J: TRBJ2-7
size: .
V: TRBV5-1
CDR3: CASSAGWDTSYEQYF
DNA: TGCGCCAGCAGCGCCGGGTGGGACACCTCCTACGAGCAGTACTTC

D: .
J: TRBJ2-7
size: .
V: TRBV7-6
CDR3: CASSGDFAYEQYF
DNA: TGTGCCAGCAGCGGGGACTTTGCCTACGAGCAGTACTTC

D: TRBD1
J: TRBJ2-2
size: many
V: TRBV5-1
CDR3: CASSLRTGPAGELFF
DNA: TGCGCCAGCAGCTTGAGGACAGGGCCCGCCGGGGAGCTGTTTTTT

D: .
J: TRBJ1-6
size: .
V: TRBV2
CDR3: CASSGASRIYNSPLHF
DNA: TGTGCCAGCAGTGGGGCCAGCAGGATTTATAATTCACCCCTCCACTTT

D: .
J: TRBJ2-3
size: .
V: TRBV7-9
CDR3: CASSLVSDTQYF
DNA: TGTGCCAGCAGCTTAGTCTCAGATACGCAGTATTTT

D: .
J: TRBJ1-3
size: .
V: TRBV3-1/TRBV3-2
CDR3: CASSQAGTIYF
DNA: TGTGCCAGCAGCCAAGCGGGCACCATATATTTT

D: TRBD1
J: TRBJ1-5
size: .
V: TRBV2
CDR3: CASSDRDRGPQPQHF
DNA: TGTGCCAGCAGTGACCGGGACAGGGGGCCTCAGCCCCAGCATTTT

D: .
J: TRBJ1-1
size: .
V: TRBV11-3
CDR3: CASSLARATMNTEAFF
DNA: TGTGCCAGCAGCTTAGCCAGGGCGACCATGAACACTGAAGCTTTCTTT

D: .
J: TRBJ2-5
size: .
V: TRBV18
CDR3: CASSPPNNQETQYF
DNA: TGTGCCAGCTCACCACCAAATAACCAAGAGACCCAGTACTTC

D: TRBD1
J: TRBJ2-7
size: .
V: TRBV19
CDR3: CASSSRGTAYEQYF
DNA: TGTGCCAGTAGTTCTCGAGGGACAGCCTACGAGCAGTACTTC

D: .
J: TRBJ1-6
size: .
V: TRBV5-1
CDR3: CASSLVVSFNSPLHF
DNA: TGCGCCAGCAGCTTGGTAGTCTCATTTAATTCACCCCTCCACTTT

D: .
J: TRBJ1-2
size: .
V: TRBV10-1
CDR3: CASSTGQTRYGYTF
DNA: TGCGCCAGCAGTACCGGACAGACGAGATATGGCTACACCTTC